A selection of T cell receptor beta chains follows, all from one sample in a study of blood T cells in healthy people across ages. TCRdb reanalysed the 5' RACE reads using MiXCR and keeps one entry per CDR3 protein. Of about 1.5 million distinct CDR3 sequences in the sample, approximately 39% were seen once. Source material: blood. The receptor source for this set is a woman in her late teens or twenties in good health. The CDR3 runs from the conserved cysteine through the conserved F or W. Each record gives: D gene, V gene, J gene, clone size, CDR3 DNA, CDR3 protein. The D gene is left open where the match is weak. The size field is filled for only some rows; it gives once, few, many or a size class.

d_gene: .
v_gene: TRBV28
j_gene: TRBJ1-5
abundance: few
CDR3nt: TGTGCCAGCAGTTTTCGAGATCGGGCCAATCAGCCCCAGCATTTT
CDR3aa: CASSFRDRANQPQHF

d_gene: .
v_gene: TRBV13
j_gene: TRBJ1-1
abundance: .
CDR3nt: TGTGCCAGCAGCTTAGGCTACGGACCGAACACTGAAGCTTTCTTT
CDR3aa: CASSLGYGPNTEAFF

d_gene: .
v_gene: TRBV6-6
j_gene: TRBJ1-4
abundance: few
CDR3nt: TGTGCCAGCAGTCACCAAGAAGGGGCGCGGGAAAAACTGTTTTTT
CDR3aa: CASSHQEGAREKLFF

d_gene: .
v_gene: TRBV27
j_gene: TRBJ2-1
abundance: few
CDR3nt: TGTGCCAGCAGTTCCAGACAGGTCCTTGGCCATGAGCAGTTCTTC
CDR3aa: CASSSRQVLGHEQFF

d_gene: .
v_gene: TRBV4-3
j_gene: TRBJ1-2
abundance: .
CDR3nt: TGCGCCAGCAGCCTTACTAGGGGGTCGGTGACCTATGGCTACACCTTC
CDR3aa: CASSLTRGSVTYGYTF

d_gene: TRBD1
v_gene: TRBV5-6
j_gene: TRBJ1-2
abundance: .
CDR3nt: TGTGCCAGCAGCTTGGCCGACAGGGACTATGGCTACACCTTC
CDR3aa: CASSLADRDYGYTF

d_gene: .
v_gene: TRBV30
j_gene: TRBJ1-1
abundance: .
CDR3nt: TGTGCCTGGAATCGACAGGACCTACCGGGTGAAGCTTTCTTT
CDR3aa: CAWNRQDLPGEAFF

d_gene: TRBD2
v_gene: TRBV7-2
j_gene: TRBJ2-5
abundance: few
CDR3nt: TGTGCCAGCAGCTTAGCTCTAGCGGGGTACACGGGCCAGTACTTC
CDR3aa: CASSLALAGYTGQYF

d_gene: TRBD2
v_gene: TRBV25-1
j_gene: TRBJ2-5
abundance: few
CDR3nt: TGTGCCAGCAGTGGAACTAGCGGGAGGGCCACAGAGACCCAGTACTTC
CDR3aa: CASSGTSGRATETQYF

d_gene: .
v_gene: TRBV11-2
j_gene: TRBJ2-1
abundance: .
CDR3nt: TGTGCCAGCAGCTTGGCCGGGACCATCTACAATGAGCAGTTCTTC
CDR3aa: CASSLAGTIYNEQFF

d_gene: .
v_gene: TRBV4-3
j_gene: TRBJ1-4
abundance: few
CDR3nt: TGCGCCAGCAGCCAAGAGAGAAGGGGGGTGTCAGAAAAACTGTTTTTT
CDR3aa: CASSQERRGVSEKLFF

d_gene: TRBD1
v_gene: TRBV4-3
j_gene: TRBJ2-1
abundance: .
CDR3nt: TGCGCCAGCAGCCAACCCCGGACAGGGGAGATCTCCTACAATGAGCAGTTCTTC
CDR3aa: CASSQPRTGEISYNEQFF

d_gene: .
v_gene: TRBV15
j_gene: TRBJ2-1
abundance: .
CDR3nt: TGTGCCACCAGCAGAGATCTACGGGGATCCTACGAGCAGTTCTTC
CDR3aa: CATSRDLRGSYEQFF

d_gene: .
v_gene: TRBV7-2
j_gene: TRBJ2-3
abundance: many
CDR3nt: TGTGCCAGCAGCTTAGGGTTTAGCACAGATACGCAGTATTTT
CDR3aa: CASSLGFSTDTQYF

d_gene: .
v_gene: TRBV4-1
j_gene: TRBJ1-4
abundance: .
CDR3nt: TGCGCCAGCAGCCGAACCCAGGGGACTAATGAAAAACTGTTTTTT
CDR3aa: CASSRTQGTNEKLFF

d_gene: .
v_gene: TRBV6-2/TRBV6-3
j_gene: TRBJ2-1
abundance: .
CDR3nt: TGTGCCAGCAGGTTATTCAGCGGCCCCTACAATGAGCAGTTCTTC
CDR3aa: CASRLFSGPYNEQFF

d_gene: .
v_gene: TRBV19
j_gene: TRBJ1-5
abundance: .
CDR3nt: TGTGCCAGTAGCCCCGGTCCGTCTCAGCCCCAGCATTTT
CDR3aa: CASSPGPSQPQHF

d_gene: .
v_gene: TRBV9
j_gene: TRBJ1-2
abundance: .
CDR3nt: TGTGCCAGTGAGAGAACGGGGGGCTACACCTTC
CDR3aa: CASERTGGYTF

d_gene: .
v_gene: TRBV13
j_gene: TRBJ2-7
abundance: few
CDR3nt: TGTGCCAGCAGCCTGACAGGTCTTAGCTCCTACGAGCAGTACTTC
CDR3aa: CASSLTGLSSYEQYF

d_gene: TRBD1
v_gene: TRBV4-1
j_gene: TRBJ1-2
abundance: .
CDR3nt: TGCGCCAGCAGCTCCGCGACAGGGGGAGGCTATGGCTACACCTTC
CDR3aa: CASSSATGGGYGYTF

d_gene: .
v_gene: TRBV7-9
j_gene: TRBJ1-2
abundance: .
CDR3nt: TGTGCCAGCAGCTCCCTGTCGGGTAACTATGGCTACACCTTC
CDR3aa: CASSSLSGNYGYTF

d_gene: .
v_gene: TRBV15
j_gene: TRBJ2-5
abundance: few
CDR3nt: TGTGCCACCAGCACCCACGACTACAATGAGCAGTACTTC
CDR3aa: CATSTHDYNEQYF

d_gene: .
v_gene: TRBV7-2
j_gene: TRBJ2-3
abundance: many
CDR3nt: TGTGCCAGCAGAGACAGCACAGATACGCAGTATTTT
CDR3aa: CASRDSTDTQYF

d_gene: .
v_gene: TRBV10-3
j_gene: TRBJ2-7
abundance: .
CDR3nt: TGTGCCATCAGCTCGAAAGGGGGTTACGAGCAGTACTTC
CDR3aa: CAISSKGGYEQYF

d_gene: TRBD1
v_gene: TRBV20-1
j_gene: TRBJ2-7
abundance: many
CDR3nt: TGCAGTGCTAGACCCCAGGGGGAAATCTACGAGCAGTACTTC
CDR3aa: CSARPQGEIYEQYF

d_gene: TRBD2
v_gene: TRBV9
j_gene: TRBJ2-1
abundance: .
CDR3nt: TGTGCCAGCAGCGTTACTAGCGGGAACTACAATGAGCAGTTCTTC
CDR3aa: CASSVTSGNYNEQFF

d_gene: .
v_gene: TRBV2
j_gene: TRBJ1-6
abundance: .
CDR3nt: TGTGCCAGCACCACGACAGAGAATTCACCCCTCCACTTT
CDR3aa: CASTTTENSPLHF

d_gene: .
v_gene: TRBV7-9
j_gene: TRBJ2-3
abundance: .
CDR3nt: TGTGCCAGCAGCTTAAGGCCCGATACGAAGTATTTT
CDR3aa: CASSLRPDTKYF

d_gene: TRBD2
v_gene: TRBV12-3/TRBV12-4
j_gene: TRBJ2-3
abundance: .
CDR3nt: TGTGCCAGCAGTGACCGACTAGCGGGGGCAGGAGATACGCAGTATTTT
CDR3aa: CASSDRLAGAGDTQYF

d_gene: .
v_gene: TRBV4-1
j_gene: TRBJ1-6
abundance: few
CDR3nt: TGCGCCAGCAGCCAAGATCATTATGCGGCAGGGGATTCACCCCTCCACTTT
CDR3aa: CASSQDHYAAGDSPLHF

d_gene: .
v_gene: TRBV7-6
j_gene: TRBJ1-5
abundance: few
CDR3nt: TGTGCCAGCAGCTTACTGGACAGTCCCAATCAGCCCCAGCATTTT
CDR3aa: CASSLLDSPNQPQHF

d_gene: TRBD2
v_gene: TRBV29-1
j_gene: TRBJ2-1
abundance: few
CDR3nt: TGCAGCACTAGGACTAGCGGGAGCTACAATGAGCAGTTCTTC
CDR3aa: CSTRTSGSYNEQFF

d_gene: .
v_gene: TRBV10-3
j_gene: TRBJ1-2
abundance: few
CDR3nt: TGTGCCATCAGTGAGCCCAATACACTTCGGGCCCACACCTTC
CDR3aa: CAISEPNTLRAHTF

d_gene: TRBD1
v_gene: TRBV5-1
j_gene: TRBJ1-4
abundance: many
CDR3nt: TGCGCCAGCAGTCCCGGGACAGTGAAAGAAAAACTGTTTTTT
CDR3aa: CASSPGTVKEKLFF

d_gene: TRBD2
v_gene: TRBV15
j_gene: TRBJ2-4
abundance: .
CDR3nt: TGTGCCACCAGCAGGAAAGGGACTAGCGTGAGGAATGAGCAGTACTTC
CDR3aa: CATSRKGTSVRNEQYF

d_gene: TRBD2
v_gene: TRBV20-1
j_gene: TRBJ2-1
abundance: few
CDR3nt: TGCAGTGCTCCCAGGACTAGCGGGAGTTCCCTGCAGTTCTTC
CDR3aa: CSAPRTSGSSLQFF

d_gene: .
v_gene: TRBV9
j_gene: TRBJ2-2
abundance: few
CDR3nt: TGTGCCAGCAGCGGCACCAGGGGTCGGGAGCTGTTTTTT
CDR3aa: CASSGTRGRELFF

d_gene: .
v_gene: TRBV9
j_gene: TRBJ1-1
abundance: .
CDR3nt: TGTGCCAGCAGCGTAGAGGGTTGGACTGAAGCTTTCTTT
CDR3aa: CASSVEGWTEAFF

d_gene: TRBD1
v_gene: TRBV25-1
j_gene: TRBJ1-2
abundance: .
CDR3nt: TGTGCCACCACACCCTTGGACAGGGACTATGGCTACACCTTC
CDR3aa: CATTPLDRDYGYTF

d_gene: .
v_gene: TRBV9
j_gene: TRBJ1-2
abundance: .
CDR3nt: TGTGCCAGCAGCCAGGCTCTTAACTATGGCTACACCTTC
CDR3aa: CASSQALNYGYTF

d_gene: TRBD1
v_gene: TRBV11-2
j_gene: TRBJ1-4
abundance: .
CDR3nt: TGTGCCAGCAGCAAGACAGGGGAAGGTGAAAAACTGTTTTTT
CDR3aa: CASSKTGEGEKLFF

d_gene: .
v_gene: TRBV29-1
j_gene: TRBJ2-3
abundance: few
CDR3nt: TGCAGCGTGAGGAGCGTCGGGAGACTGGATACGCAGTATTTT
CDR3aa: CSVRSVGRLDTQYF

d_gene: .
v_gene: TRBV7-2
j_gene: TRBJ2-7
abundance: .
CDR3nt: TGTGCCAGCAGCTTAGGTCGGGCGGGCGTCTCCTACGAGCAGTACTTC
CDR3aa: CASSLGRAGVSYEQYF

d_gene: TRBD2
v_gene: TRBV13
j_gene: TRBJ2-3
abundance: .
CDR3nt: TGTGCCAGCGGTAGCGGGGGGGCCTCAGATACGCAGTATTTT
CDR3aa: CASGSGGASDTQYF

d_gene: .
v_gene: TRBV6-1
j_gene: TRBJ1-2
abundance: .
CDR3nt: TGTGCCAGCAGTGAACGGAGACACAGCTATGGCTACACCTTC
CDR3aa: CASSERRHSYGYTF

d_gene: .
v_gene: TRBV6-5
j_gene: TRBJ2-7
abundance: .
CDR3nt: TGTGCCAGCACAGAGACTATAAACTTCTACGAGCAGTACTTC
CDR3aa: CASTETINFYEQYF

d_gene: TRBD2
v_gene: TRBV12-3/TRBV12-4
j_gene: TRBJ2-7
abundance: few
CDR3nt: TGTGCCAGCTCCCGGAGGGAGGGATACGAGCAGTACTTC
CDR3aa: CASSRREGYEQYF

d_gene: .
v_gene: TRBV6-2/TRBV6-3
j_gene: TRBJ2-5
abundance: few
CDR3nt: TGTGCCAGCAGTTTTCTGGACCCGCAAGAGACCCAGTACTTC
CDR3aa: CASSFLDPQETQYF

d_gene: .
v_gene: TRBV4-3
j_gene: TRBJ2-7
abundance: few
CDR3nt: TGCGCCAGCAGCCAAGTTACTTACTACGAGCAGTACTTC
CDR3aa: CASSQVTYYEQYF

d_gene: TRBD2
v_gene: TRBV4-1
j_gene: TRBJ2-5
abundance: .
CDR3nt: TGCGCCAGCCGACCCCAGCGGGGGGGCTCCTACAATGAGCAGTACTTC
CDR3aa: CASRPQRGGSYNEQYF

d_gene: TRBD1
v_gene: TRBV20-1
j_gene: TRBJ1-2
abundance: .
CDR3nt: TGCAGTGCTTGGACAGGGGGTAACTATGGCTACACCTTC
CDR3aa: CSAWTGGNYGYTF

d_gene: TRBD1
v_gene: TRBV4-1
j_gene: TRBJ2-5
abundance: few
CDR3nt: TGCGCCAGCAGCCAAGAAGGGACAGGGGTAGAGACCCAGTACTTC
CDR3aa: CASSQEGTGVETQYF

d_gene: .
v_gene: TRBV9
j_gene: TRBJ2-7
abundance: .
CDR3nt: TGTGCCAGCAGCACCCGACTGGCGGGGACTTACAATGAGCAGTACTTC
CDR3aa: CASSTRLAGTYNEQYF

d_gene: TRBD1
v_gene: TRBV28
j_gene: TRBJ1-5
abundance: .
CDR3nt: TGTGCCAGCAGCTGGGGAGGGACAGGTAGCAATCAGCCCCAGCATTTT
CDR3aa: CASSWGGTGSNQPQHF

d_gene: TRBD2
v_gene: TRBV7-2
j_gene: TRBJ2-1
abundance: few
CDR3nt: TGTGCCAGCAGCTTAGTGGGGACTATGCCCGGGGGGTTCTTC
CDR3aa: CASSLVGTMPGGFF

d_gene: TRBD2
v_gene: TRBV29-1
j_gene: TRBJ2-5
abundance: .
CDR3nt: TGCAGCGTATTAGGACTAGCGGGGGCTCGAGAGACCCAGTACTTC
CDR3aa: CSVLGLAGARETQYF

d_gene: TRBD2
v_gene: TRBV4-2
j_gene: TRBJ2-3
abundance: .
CDR3nt: TGTGCCAGCAGCCAACCCGGACAAGCGGGGAGCACAGATACGCAGTATTTT
CDR3aa: CASSQPGQAGSTDTQYF

d_gene: TRBD1
v_gene: TRBV20-1
j_gene: TRBJ2-7
abundance: .
CDR3nt: TGCAGTGCTAGAGATGGGCGGACAGGGGACTACGAGCAGTACTTC
CDR3aa: CSARDGRTGDYEQYF

d_gene: .
v_gene: TRBV10-3
j_gene: TRBJ2-3
abundance: .
CDR3nt: TGTGCCATCAGGTCAGGGGCGGTACGTAGCACAGATACGCAGTATTTT
CDR3aa: CAIRSGAVRSTDTQYF